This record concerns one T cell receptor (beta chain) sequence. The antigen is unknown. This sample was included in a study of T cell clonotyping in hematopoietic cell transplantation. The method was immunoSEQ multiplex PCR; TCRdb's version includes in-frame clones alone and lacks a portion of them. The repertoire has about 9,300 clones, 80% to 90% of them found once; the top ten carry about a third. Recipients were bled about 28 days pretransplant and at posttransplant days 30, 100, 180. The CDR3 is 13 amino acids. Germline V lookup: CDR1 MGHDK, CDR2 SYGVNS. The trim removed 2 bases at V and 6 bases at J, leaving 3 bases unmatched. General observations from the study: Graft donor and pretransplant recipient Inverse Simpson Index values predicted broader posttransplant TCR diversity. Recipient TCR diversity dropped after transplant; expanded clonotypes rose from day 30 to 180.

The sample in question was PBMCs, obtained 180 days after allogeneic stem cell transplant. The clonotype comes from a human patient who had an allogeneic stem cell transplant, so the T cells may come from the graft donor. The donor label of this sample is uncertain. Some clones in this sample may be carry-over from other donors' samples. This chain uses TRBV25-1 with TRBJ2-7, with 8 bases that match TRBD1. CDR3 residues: CASSEPGGSEQYF. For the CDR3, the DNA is TGTGCCAGCAGTGAACCAGGGGGCAGCGAGCAGTACTTC.